The rows below give T cell receptor beta chains drawn from one sample of a study of vaccination and CD4 T cells after COVID-19. Their specific antigens are unknown. TCRdb used MiXCR to reprocess the PCR reads, holding one entry per CDR3 protein. This table has 14,000 to 15,000 distinct CDR3 sequences, 43% appearing once. The specimen was CD4+ T cells from blood, cultured in vitro. These receptors were taken from a human donor who had recovered from COVID-19. CDR3s include the opening cysteine and the closing phenylalanine or tryptophan. A D gene is named only where the DNA matches it firmly. Only some rows state a clone size, as once, few, many or a class for expanded clones.

TRBV7-6	TRBJ1-3	TRBD1	.	CASSFRQGMSSGNTIYF	TGTGCCAGCAGCTTCAGACAGGGAATGAGCTCTGGAAACACCATATATTTT
TRBV20-1	TRBJ1-5	.	.	CSASGPRSNQPQHF	TGCAGTGCTAGTGGCCCTCGTAGCAATCAGCCCCAGCATTTT
TRBV6-1	TRBJ2-7	.	few	CASSVQGPNYEQYF	TGTGCCAGCAGTGTTCAGGGTCCCAACTACGAGCAGTACTTC
TRBV7-2	TRBJ1-1	.	.	CASSLGIRNTEAFF	TGTGCCAGCAGCCTCGGGATCAGGAACACTGAAGCTTTCTTT
TRBV24-1	TRBJ2-7	.	.	CATSDSAGSYEQYF	TGTGCCACCAGTGATTCTGCAGGCTCCTACGAGCAGTACTTC
TRBV6-2/TRBV6-3	TRBJ1-2	TRBD1	.	CASSQTGGVNGYTF	TGTGCCAGCAGTCAGACAGGGGGCGTGAATGGCTACACCTTC
TRBV20-1	TRBJ1-1	TRBD1	large	CSAYLPGGTNTEAFF	TGCAGTGCCTACCTCCCAGGGGGCACGAACACTGAAGCTTTCTTT
TRBV7-2	TRBJ2-3	TRBD2	.	CACTVGPSGGGTQYF	TGTGCCTGCACGGTGGGGCCTAGCGGGGGTGGTACGCAGTATTTT
TRBV11-3	TRBJ1-5	.	few	CASSLDRLAGEGYQPQHF	TGTGCCAGCAGCTTAGATCGTTTGGCAGGTGAAGGGTATCAGCCCCAGCATTTT
TRBV7-9	TRBJ2-6	.	few	CASSSGGSGANVLTF	TGTGCCAGCAGCTCTGGGGGATCTGGGGCCAACGTCCTGACTTTC
TRBV11-2	TRBJ1-2	.	.	CASSSTRGSNYGYTF	TGTGCCAGCAGCTCGACCAGAGGTTCTAACTATGGCTACACCTTC
TRBV20-1	TRBJ2-1	.	.	CSATDRGHNEQFF	TGCAGTGCTACGGACCGCGGACACAATGAGCAGTTCTTC
TRBV11-2	TRBJ1-5	.	.	CASSPGGQNNQPQHF	TGTGCCAGCAGCCCCGGGGGGCAGAACAATCAGCCCCAGCATTTT
TRBV5-1	TRBJ2-2	TRBD2	.	CASSLAAGGRTGELFF	TGCGCCAGCAGCTTGGCAGCGGGGGGACGGACCGGGGAGCTGTTTTTT
TRBV30	TRBJ1-2	.	.	CAWNKRGAGMDGYTF	TGTGCCTGGAATAAAAGGGGGGCAGGGATGGATGGCTACACCTTC
TRBV19	TRBJ1-5	TRBD1	.	CASSDRGGYSNQPQHF	TGTGCCAGTAGTGACAGGGGGGGCTATAGCAATCAGCCCCAGCATTTT
TRBV12-3/TRBV12-4	TRBJ2-3	TRBD1	.	CASRRQGSTDTQYF	TGTGCCAGCAGGCGACAGGGGTCTACAGATACGCAGTATTTT
TRBV20-1	TRBJ1-5	.	.	CSARVGQPQHF	TGCAGTGCTAGGGTCGGCCAGCCCCAGCATTTT
TRBV12-3/TRBV12-4	TRBJ1-1	TRBD1	.	CASSKDRRRNTEAFF	TGTGCCAGCAGCAAGGACAGGCGCAGAAACACTGAAGCTTTCTTT
TRBV19	TRBJ1-6	.	few	CASRMEGQRSPLHF	TGTGCCAGTAGAATGGAGGGGCAGCGGTCACCCCTCCACTTT
TRBV12-3/TRBV12-4	TRBJ1-2	TRBD1	few	CASSFPGGGYTF	TGTGCCAGCAGTTTCCCAGGGGGTGGCTACACCTTC
TRBV5-4	TRBJ1-6	.	.	CASSLESGGGSPLHF	TGTGCCAGCAGCTTGGAGTCAGGCGGGGGTTCACCCCTCCACTTT
TRBV6-1	TRBJ2-7	TRBD1	.	CASSGAGTGTYEQYF	TGTGCCAGCAGTGGAGCCGGGACAGGGACCTACGAGCAGTACTTC
TRBV7-2	TRBJ2-1	.	few	CASSLDGGPYNEQFF	TGTGCCAGCAGCTTAGACGGGGGGCCCTACAATGAGCAGTTCTTC
TRBV7-9	TRBJ1-2	.	few	CASSLSGFGLGGSGYTF	TGTGCCAGCAGCTTATCTGGTTTCGGTCTGGGGGGCTCTGGCTACACCTTC
TRBV28	TRBJ2-1	.	.	CASRVGGTGAHEQFF	TGTGCCAGCAGAGTTGGCGGCACAGGTGCCCATGAGCAGTTCTTC
TRBV29-1	TRBJ1-1	.	few	CSVNTGNTEAFF	TGCAGCGTAAATACAGGTAACACTGAAGCTTTCTTT
TRBV21-1	TRBJ1-1	.	.	CASSNHWEPIRGANTEAFF	TGTGCCAGCAGCAATCATTGGGAGCCAATCCGGGGGGCGAACACTGAAGCTTTCTTT
TRBV24-1	TRBJ1-2	.	few	CATSDLEKGSPKLGYTF	TGTGCCACCAGTGATTTAGAAAAGGGCTCGCCCAAACTTGGCTACACCTTC
TRBV7-3	TRBJ2-6	.	.	CASSFEGANVLTF	TGTGCCAGCAGCTTTGAGGGGGCCAACGTCCTGACTTTC
TRBV9	TRBJ1-2	TRBD1	medium-sized	CASSAGGQGARNYGYTF	TGTGCCAGCAGCGCGGGGGGACAGGGGGCGCGGAACTATGGCTACACCTTC
TRBV27	TRBJ2-7	TRBD1	.	CASSISGQGNYEQYF	TGTGCCAGCAGTATCTCGGGACAGGGGAACTACGAGCAGTACTTC
TRBV6-2/TRBV6-3	TRBJ2-5	TRBD2	.	CASSYSTSEFQETQYF	TGTGCCAGCAGTTACTCGACTAGCGAGTTCCAAGAGACCCAGTACTTC
TRBV19	TRBJ2-7	TRBD2	.	CASKSGGPFGEQYF	TGTGCCAGTAAAAGCGGGGGGCCCTTCGGCGAGCAGTACTTC
TRBV4-3	TRBJ1-6	.	few	CASSQDRVTFTSNSPLHF	TGCGCCAGCAGCCAAGATCGGGTGACTTTTACTTCCAATTCACCCCTCCACTTT
TRBV10-3	TRBJ2-3	.	few	CAIRGVSTDTQYF	TGTGCCATCAGGGGAGTTAGCACAGATACGCAGTATTTT
TRBV2	TRBJ1-2	TRBD1	.	CASSTGTGAGYTF	TGTGCCAGTAGTACCGGGACAGGGGCCGGCTACACCTTC
TRBV7-9	TRBJ1-5	TRBD1	.	CASSPDRVSREINQPQHF	TGTGCCAGCAGCCCAGACAGGGTATCTCGGGAAATCAATCAGCCCCAGCATTTT
TRBV11-2	TRBJ2-6	.	.	CASSWGPGANVLTF	TGTGCCAGCAGCTGGGGGCCTGGGGCCAACGTCCTGACTTTC